This T cell receptor (beta chain) originates from a study of cytomegalovirus exposure and HLA in healthy donors. Across the study: Within the Caucasian-associated ancestry cluster were approximately 77% of the roughly 400 genotyped donors.

Primers for the PCR totalled 60 Vbeta and 13 Jbeta. This table comes from immunoSEQ multiplex PCR, and its TCRdb copy is limited to in-frame clones, with some not included. The sample includes about 160,000 clones, 70% to 90% seen only once; the top ten take 2.4%. The CDR3 length is 17 residues. In germline, CDR1 is SQVTM, CDR2 ANQGSEA. The sequencing input was PBMCs. The chain is built from TRBV29-1 and TRBJ2-5, with 11 positions matching TRBD2. The J call may be mistaken, given a closer DNA end match to TRBJ2-7. The source is a male donor in good health and CMV-seronegative. As DNA, the CDR3 is TGCAGCGTTGTAAAGGCACTAGCGGGGGAACACTCCTACGAGCAGTACTTC. Its translation is CSVVKALAGEHSYEQYF.